These 29 T cell receptor beta chains share one sample of origin, sequenced in a study of shared clonotypes between healthy human individuals. Data came from immunoSEQ multiplex PCR; TCRdb stores just in-frame clones and leaves some out. The sample holds hundreds of thousands of clones; 90% to 96% are singletons and the top ten take 0.055% to 0.075%. Sequenced sample: naive CD4+ T cells sorted from blood. The subset denotes: CD45RA+ positively selected. These receptors all stem from a woman aged 30 to 39 in good health.

The V call is TRBV5-1, the J call TRBJ2-1; 7 positions agree with TRBD1. CDR3 size: 16 residues. The germline gives CDR1 SGHRS, CDR2 YFSETQ. Trimming cost V 4 bases and J 0 bases; bases outside gene matches: 7. CDR3 DNA sequence: TGCGCCAGCAGCCCTAAGGACAGGAACTCCTACAATGAGCAGTTCTTC. Its protein product is CASSPKDRNSYNEQFF.

The J gene is TRBJ2-7, the V gene TRBV6-5; 9 bases line up with TRBD2. Germline V CDR1 and CDR2: MNHEY, SVGAGI. The CDR3 has 14 amino acids. V dropped 6 bases and J dropped 5; count of bases not matched to a gene: 8. As DNA, the CDR3 is TGTGCCAGCAGCCCAGAACTAGCGGGTAACGAGCAGTACTTC. It encodes CASSPELAGNEQYF.

V and J are TRBV5-1 and TRBJ2-5, with 9 bases matching TRBD2. CDR1 and CDR2 (germline): SGHRS, YFSETQ. The V segment lost 10 bases and the J segment 0 bases; nucleotides outside the gene matches: 10. The CDR3 is 15 amino acids. CDR3 sequence reads: CASSFAGGYQETQYF. CDR3 in DNA: TGCGCCTCGAGTTTTGCGGGAGGGTACCAAGAGACCCAGTACTTC.

J is TRBJ1-4 and V is TRBV18, with D unclear. Germline V CDR1 and CDR2: KGHSH, LQKENI. This CDR3 is built from 12 residues. With 6 bases removed from V and 7 bases from J, the gap between germline ends came to 9 bases. Written as DNA, the CDR3 is TGTGCCAGCTCGCCGGAGGGTGAAAAACTGTTTTTT. Translated, it gives CASSPEGEKLFF. Complete variable domain (other parts from reference TRBV18 and TRBJ1-4): NAGVMQNPRHLVRRRGQEARLRCSPMKGHSHVYWYRQLPEEGLKFMVYLQKENIIDESGMPKERFSAEFPKEGPSILRIQQVVRGDSAAYFCASSPEGEKLFFGSGTQLSVL.

The J gene is TRBJ2-3, the V gene TRBV25-1, with 9 nucleotides matching TRBD1. There are 17 residues in the CDR3. The germline gives CDR1 MGHDK, CDR2 SYGVNS. The J segment lost 3 bases and the V segment lost 3 bases, leaving 10 bases of the junction unmatched. CDR3 protein: CASSEQQGAVSTDTQYF. CDR3 coding DNA: TGTGCCAGCAGTGAGCAACAGGGGGCGGTATCTACAGATACGCAGTATTTT.

This chain joins TRBV7-8 and TRBJ2-7; TRBD2 agrees at 8 bases. The CDR3 length is 14 residues. Germline values: CDR1 SGHVS, CDR2 FQNEAQ. J gave up 3 bases and V 1 base, and 2 bases lay outside the gene matches. CDR3 protein: CASSLVSGNYEQYF. The CDR3 coding sequence is TGTGCCAGCAGCTTAGTTAGCGGGAACTACGAGCAGTACTTC.

The chain joins TRBV4-1 to TRBJ1-5; D unresolved. Deletions cut 0 bases from V and 6 bases from J, with 6 bases between. This CDR3 is 13 amino acids long. From germline, CDR1 is MGHRA and CDR2 YSYEKL. The CDR3 reads CASSQDRIQPQHF. CDR3 nucleotide sequence: TGCGCCAGCAGCCAAGACCGGATTCAGCCCCAGCATTTT.

The chain links TRBV7-2 to TRBJ2-1; 8 bases are shared with TRBD1. This CDR3 is 16 amino acids long. Germline V lookup: CDR1 SGHTA, CDR2 FQGNSA. Trimming cost V 5 bases and J 7 bases; bases outside gene matches: 13. The CDR3 is CASSPWDRPFTNEQFF. The CDR3 nucleotides are TGTGCCAGCAGCCCCTGGGACAGGCCTTTTACTAATGAGCAGTTCTTC.

The chain links TRBV2 to TRBJ2-7, with D perhaps matching TRBD1 or TRBD2 (6 bases each). V was pared by 8 bases and J by 0 bases, with 14 bases between. The CDR3 is 14 amino acids. Looked up from germline, CDR1 is SNHLY and CDR2 is FYNNEI. CDR3 sequence (DNA): TGTGCCAGCGGCTCGGGGGCCATCTCCTACGAGCAGTACTTC. Protein sequence: CASGSGAISYEQYF.

V usage is TRBV29-1 and J usage is TRBJ1-1; 8 bases line up with TRBD1. Trimming removed 0 bases from V and 5 bases from J; junction bases left unmatched: 2. CDR3 size: 13 residues. Looked up from germline, CDR1 is SQVTM and CDR2 is ANQGSEA. The CDR3 DNA reads TGCAGCGTTGAAGACAGGGGGCAAACTGAAGCTTTCTTT. Translation: CSVEDRGQTEAFF. Full variable domain (rest looked up from reference TRBV29-1 and TRBJ1-1): SAVISQKPSRDICQRGTSLTIQCQVDSQVTMMFWYRQQPGQSLTLIATANQGSEATYESGFVIDKFPISRPNLTFSTLTVSNMSPEDSSIYLCSVEDRGQTEAFFGQGTRLTVV.

This clone came up once. The chain carries TRBV11-2 and TRBJ2-1; D unclear. Trimming cost V 2 bases and J 6 bases, with 11 bases left between them. The CDR3 loop spans 14 amino acids. Germline V lookup: CDR1 SGHAT, CDR2 FQNNGV. The CDR3 sequence: CASSLFSRRNEQFF. The DNA of the CDR3 is TGTGCCAGCAGCTTATTTTCCCGACGCAATGAGCAGTTCTTC.

The V gene is TRBV15, the J gene TRBJ2-5; a weak D match, TRBD2 (5 bases). From germline, CDR1 is LNHNV and CDR2 YYDKDF (reference sequence). This CDR3 region has 15 residues. Trimming removed 0 bases from V and 5 bases from J, with 13 bases in between. CDR3 sequence: CATSRDPAVRETQYF. The CDR3 DNA sequence: TGTGCCACCAGCAGAGATCCAGCGGTCCGGGAGACCCAGTACTTC.

The CDR3 loop reads CAWSGDRGYNEQFF. CDR3 coding DNA: TGTGCCTGGAGTGGTGACAGGGGCTACAATGAGCAGTTCTTC. This sequence joins TRBV30 and TRBJ2-1; TRBD1 matches at 8 bases. CDR3 length equals 14 residues. Per germline, CDR1 GTSNPN and CDR2 SVGIG (reference sequence). Germline trimming cut 1 base from V and 3 bases from J; bases unmatched to any gene: 2.

The chain combines TRBV29-1 with TRBJ1-2; D not certain. From germline, CDR1 is SQVTM and CDR2 ANQGSEA. V lost 4 bases, J lost 4 bases, and 13 bases lay in between. CDR3 size: 13 residues. The CDR3 reads CSVGIDNFYGYTF. The CDR3 DNA sequence: TGCAGCGTTGGAATCGACAACTTCTATGGCTACACCTTC.

The chain uses TRBV7-9 and TRBJ2-2, with 16 nucleotides matching TRBD2. Losses at the gene ends were 5 bases for V and 8 bases for J; bases not matched to a gene: 8. Per the germline V gene, CDR1 is SEHNR and CDR2 is FQNEAQ (reference sequence). The CDR3 has 17 residues. For the CDR3, the DNA is TGTGCCAGCAGCCAGGCAGGGACTAGCGGGAGGGATGGGGAGCTGTTTTTT. This gives the protein CASSQAGTSGRDGELFF.

A single count supports this clone. The gene calls are TRBV9 and TRBJ1-1; no definite D call. V was cut by 3 bases and J by 3 bases, with 15 bases left in between. CDR1 and CDR2 from the germline V gene are SGDLS and YYNGEE. The CDR3 has 15 residues. The CDR3 bases are TGTGCCAGCAGCGCCCATGTTCAGGTGGACACTGAAGCTTTCTTT. This gives the protein CASSAHVQVDTEAFF. The whole variable domain, remainder taken from reference TRBV9 and TRBJ1-1, is DSGVTQTPKHLITATGQRVTLRCSPRSGDLSVYWYQQSLDQGLQFLIQYYNGEERAKGNILERFSAQQFPDLHSELNLSSLELGDSALYFCASSAHVQVDTEAFFGQGTRLTVV.

The V call is TRBV5-8, the J call TRBJ2-7; D may be TRBD1 (5 bases). Germline V gene lookup returns CDR1 SGHTS and CDR2 YDEGEE. The ends were cut back, 2 bases at V and 7 bases at J, with 19 bases in the middle. The CDR3 consists of 15 residues. The CDR3 spells CASSFFGQGTREQYF. The DNA of the CDR3 is TGTGCCAGCAGCTTCTTCGGTCAGGGCACCCGGGAGCAGTACTTC.

The chain has TRBV2 and TRBJ2-5; TRBD2 aligns across 12 bases. Germline V gene data show CDR1 as SNHLY and CDR2 as FYNNEI. The V and J ends lost 4 bases and 7 bases, in that order; junction bases with no gene match: 7. The CDR3 sequence is 15 residues long. CDR3 DNA sequence: TGTGCCAGCAGTGTCAGACTAGCGGGAGTGGGGACCCAGTACTTC. Protein product: CASSVRLAGVGTQYF.

The rearrangement uses TRBV28 and TRBJ2-7; 8 bases are a match to TRBD1. Germline V gene data show CDR1 as MDHEN and CDR2 as SYDVKM. The ends lost 4 bases at V and 6 bases at J; junction bases unmatched: 11. The CDR3 loop spans 15 amino acids. DNA of the CDR3: TGTGCCAGCAGTTCCGGACAGGGCAAGGTTTGCGAGCAGTACTTC. Translation gives CASSSGQGKVCEQYF.

This clone turned up a few times. The rearrangement uses TRBV4-2 and TRBJ1-5; D is unclear. CDR1 and CDR2 from the germline V gene are LGHNA and YNFKEQ. Trimming removed 0 bases at V and 1 base at J, with 7 bases between. CDR3 length: 15 amino acids. CDR3 nucleotide sequence: TGTGCCAGCAGCCAAGATGAGGAGAGCAATCAGCCCCAGCATTTT. As protein: CASSQDEESNQPQHF.

The V and J genes are TRBV28 and TRBJ1-1; possibly TRBD1 for D (6 bases). V was cut by 4 bases and J by 2 bases, with 11 bases left in between. Germline V lookup: CDR1 MDHEN, CDR2 SYDVKM. The CDR3 runs to 14 residues. The CDR3 DNA sequence: TGTGCCAGCAGTTCCGCGGGGGCTAACACTGAAGCTTTCTTT. Residues: CASSSAGANTEAFF.

This rearrangement joins TRBV5-1 to TRBJ2-7; D is possibly TRBD1 (5 bases). Germline CDR1 is SGHRS and CDR2 is YFSETQ. Trimming removed 5 bases from V and 5 bases from J, with 17 bases in between. The CDR3 is 14 residues long. The CDR3 here is CASSSRASGNEQYF. The CDR3 nucleotides are TGCGCCAGCAGTAGTCGCGCGTCAGGGAACGAGCAGTACTTC. Full variable domain (remainder filled in from reference TRBV5-1 and TRBJ2-7): KAGVTQTPRYLIKTRGQQVTLSCSPISGHRSVSWYQQTPGQGLQFLFEYFSETQRNKGNFPGRFSGRQFSNSRSEMNVSTLELGDSALYLCASSSRASGNEQYFGPGTRLTVT.

The V and J genes are TRBV9 and TRBJ2-7; D is ambiguous. The ends were cut back, 2 bases at V and 0 bases at J, with 6 bases in the middle. This CDR3 contains 13 residues. Per the germline V gene, CDR1 is SGDLS and CDR2 is YYNGEE. In nucleotides, the CDR3 is TGTGCCAGCAGCGTTGGTTCCTCCTACGAGCAGTACTTC. Amino acids: CASSVGSSYEQYF.

The gene calls are TRBV9 and TRBJ2-4, with D uncertain. The CDR3 runs 15 residues. V lost 1 base, J lost 7 bases, and 15 bases lay in between. Per the germline V gene, CDR1 is SGDLS and CDR2 is YYNGEE. The CDR3 region is CASSVRKGVLNIQYF. For the CDR3, the DNA is TGTGCCAGCAGCGTACGGAAGGGTGTGCTGAACATTCAGTACTTC.

The chain uses TRBV30 and TRBJ1-1; D unclear. Trimming stripped 4 bases from V and 0 bases from J, with 9 bases between. Germline V lookup: CDR1 GTSNPN, CDR2 SVGIG (reference sequence). This CDR3 region has 13 residues. As DNA, the CDR3 is TGTGCCTGGACACACAGATTGAACACTGAAGCTTTCTTT. It yields the protein CAWTHRLNTEAFF. The full variable domain, completed using reference TRBV30 and TRBJ1-1, is SQTIHQWPATLVQPVGSPLSLECTVEGTSNPNLYWYRQAAGRGLQLLFYSVGIGQISSEVPQNLSASRPQDRQFILSSKKLLLSDSGFYLCAWTHRLNTEAFFGQGTRLTVV.

The chain joins TRBV27 to TRBJ1-5; maybe TRBD1 (6 bases). V lost 6 bases, J lost 4 bases, and 16 bases lay in between. Germline-derived CDR1 and CDR2 are MNHEY and SMNVEV (reference sequence). This CDR3 is 15 amino acids long. The CDR3 here is CASSLNRAWNQPQHF. CDR3 sequence (DNA): TGTGCCAGCAGCCTTAACAGGGCGTGGAATCAGCCCCAGCATTTT.

The V and J genes are TRBV7-2 and TRBJ2-7, with 8 bases fitting TRBD2. In germline, CDR1 is SGHTA, CDR2 FQGNSA. The CDR3 covers 13 residues. With 1 base clipped from V and 6 bases from J, the junction kept 2 bases outside the gene matches. The CDR3 DNA sequence: TGTGCCAGCAGCTTAGGACGGGAGGGCGAGCAGTACTTC. This translates into CASSLGREGEQYF. Drawing the rest from reference TRBV7-2 and TRBJ2-7, the complete variable domain is GAGVSQSPSNKVTEKGKDVELRCDPISGHTALYWYRQSLGQGLEFLIYFQGNSAPDKSGLPSDRFSAERTGGSVSTLTIQRTQQEDSAVYLCASSLGREGEQYFGPGTRLTVT.

The chain has TRBV19 and TRBJ1-5; D is uncertain. Germline CDR1 and CDR2: LNHDA and SQIVND (reference sequence). The CDR3 runs 18 residues. Trimming pared 5 bases from V and 0 bases from J, leaving 20 bases between. The CDR3 loop reads CASSGSKWETYSNQPQHF. CDR3 nucleotide sequence: TGTGCCAGTAGTGGTTCAAAATGGGAAACTTATAGCAATCAGCCCCAGCATTTT. Full variable domain (rest looked up from reference TRBV19 and TRBJ1-5): DGGITQSPKYLFRKEGQNVTLSCEQNLNHDAMYWYRQDPGQGLRLIYYSQIVNDFQKGDIAEGYSVSREKKESFPLTVTSAQKNPTAFYLCASSGSKWETYSNQPQHFGDGTRLSIL.

The chain combines TRBV5-4 with TRBJ1-2; 8 bases are shared with TRBD1. The CDR3 spans 15 residues. The V gene end was trimmed by 4 bases and the J gene end by 0 bases; junction bases not matched to a gene: 5. From germline, CDR1 is SGHNT and CDR2 YYREEE (reference sequence). As DNA, the CDR3 is TGTGCCAGCAGCACAAACAGGGGGACTAACTATGGCTACACCTTC. It specifies CASSTNRGTNYGYTF.